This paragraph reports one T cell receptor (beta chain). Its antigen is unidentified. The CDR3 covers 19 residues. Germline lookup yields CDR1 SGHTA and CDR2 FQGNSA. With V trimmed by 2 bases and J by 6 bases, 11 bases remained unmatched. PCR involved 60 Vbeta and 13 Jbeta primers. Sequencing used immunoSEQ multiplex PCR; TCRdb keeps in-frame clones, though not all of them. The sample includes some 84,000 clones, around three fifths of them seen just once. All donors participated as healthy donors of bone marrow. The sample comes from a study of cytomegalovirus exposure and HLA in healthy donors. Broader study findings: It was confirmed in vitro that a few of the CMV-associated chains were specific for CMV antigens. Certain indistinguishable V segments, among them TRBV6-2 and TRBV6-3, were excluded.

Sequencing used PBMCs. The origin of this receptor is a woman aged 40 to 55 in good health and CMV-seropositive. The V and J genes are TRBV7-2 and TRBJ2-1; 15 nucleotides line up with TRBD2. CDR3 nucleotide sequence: TGTGCCAGCAGCTTAACCTTCACGTGGACTAGCGGGAGGGCCAATGAGCAGTTCTTC. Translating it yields CASSLTFTWTSGRANEQFF.